Each of the 5 T cell receptor beta chains below was sequenced from the same sample in a study of cytomegalovirus exposure and HLA in healthy donors. Researchers ran the PCR with 60 Vbeta and 13 Jbeta primers. Only in-frame clones appear in the TCRdb table, and some are missing; sequencing was by immunoSEQ multiplex PCR. Counted here are 100,000 to 120,000 clones, 69% occurring once; the ten biggest clones make up 3% to 3.5%. The sequencing input was PBMCs. Receptors were obtained from a man aged 25 to 40 in good health and CMV-seronegative.

The gene calls are TRBV7-2 and TRBJ2-1; 7 nucleotides line up with TRBD2. CDR1 and CDR2 (germline): SGHTA, FQGNSA. Trimming at V came to 5 bases and at J to 9 bases, leaving 19 bases not matched to a gene. CDR3 size: 17 residues. The DNA for the CDR3 is TGTGCCAGCAGCCAAGCGCGCGGGACTACTAGTTCCGCTGAGCAGTTCTTC. Translated: CASSQARGTTSSAEQFF.

V usage is TRBV10-3 and J usage is TRBJ2-1; the D is unclear. V was pared by 6 bases and J by 0 bases, with 12 bases between. Germline lookup yields CDR1 ENHRY and CDR2 SYGVKD. The length of the CDR3 is 15 residues. The CDR3 is CAIREPSGSYNEQFF. DNA for the CDR3: TGTGCCATCAGAGAACCCTCCGGCTCCTACAATGAGCAGTTCTTC.

The sample holds a few counts of this clone. This chain links TRBV9 with TRBJ1-3; D is unresolved. V was shortened by 4 bases and J by 1 base, with 15 bases between the two germline ends. This CDR3 contains 16 residues. Per the germline V gene, CDR1 is SGDLS and CDR2 is YYNGEE. CDR3 loop: CASSPPRGRSGNTIYF. As DNA, the CDR3 is TGTGCCAGCAGCCCCCCCCGGGGTCGGTCTGGAAACACCATATATTTT. Combining the CDR3 with reference TRBV9 and TRBJ1-3 gives the whole variable domain DSGVTQTPKHLITATGQRVTLRCSPRSGDLSVYWYQQSLDQGLQFLIQYYNGEERAKGNILERFSAQQFPDLHSELNLSSLELGDSALYFCASSPPRGRSGNTIYFGEGSWLTVV.

This chain links TRBV7-2 with TRBJ2-2; D remains ambiguous. Trimming took off 3 bases at V and 3 bases at J, with 8 bases between the two ends. CDR1 and CDR2 (germline): SGHTA, FQGNSA. The CDR3 length is 14 residues. CDR3 protein: CASSFASDTGELFF. The CDR3 DNA is TGTGCCAGCAGCTTCGCCAGCGACACCGGGGAGCTGTTTTTT.

J is TRBJ1-1 and V is TRBV19; D is unclear. The CDR3 runs to 11 residues. Germline V gene lookup returns CDR1 LNHDA and CDR2 SQIVND (reference sequence). V lost 5 bases to trimming and J lost 7 bases, with 8 bases between them. In DNA form, the CDR3 reads TGTGCCAGTAGTCTAAATCTTGAAGCTTTCTTT. Residues: CASSLNLEAFF. The entire variable domain, with the rest obtained from reference TRBV19 and TRBJ1-1, is as follows: DGGITQSPKYLFRKEGQNVTLSCEQNLNHDAMYWYRQDPGQGLRLIYYSQIVNDFQKGDIAEGYSVSREKKESFPLTVTSAQKNPTAFYLCASSLNLEAFFGQGTRLTVV.